This entry lists 32 T cell receptor beta chains sequenced from one sample in a study of blood T cells in healthy people across ages. A J-beta primer mix and a sample-barcoded 5' primer were used in a second PCR of roughly 6 to 11 cycles. A single record per CDR3 protein comes from TCRdb applying MiXCR to the 5' RACE reads. The table includes some 760,000 distinct CDR3 sequences, around 25% detected once. The same data also went into a second study, on T cells of mothers and their children.

The sequencing input was blood. The receptors were gathered from a boy aged 10-17 years in good health.

This clonotype showed up just a few times. This chain links TRBV4-3 with TRBJ2-5; 12 nucleotides line up with TRBD2. This CDR3 region has 16 residues. Germline V CDR1 and CDR2: LGHNA, YSLEER. Trimming at V came to 1 base and at J to 5 bases, leaving 5 bases not matched to a gene. The CDR3 DNA follows: TGCGCCAGCAGCCAAGTCCTAGCGGGAGGGCCGGAGACCCAGTACTTC. Translation: CASSQVLAGGPETQYF.

This chain joins TRBV10-3 and TRBJ2-1; perhaps TRBD1 as D (6 bases). The CDR3 length is 13 residues. Deletions cut 4 bases from V and 10 bases from J, with 14 bases between. Per germline, CDR1 ENHRY and CDR2 SYGVKD. CDR3: CAISATQGEEQFF. CDR3 bases: TGTGCCATCAGTGCTACACAGGGAGAGGAGCAGTTCTTC.

This chain connects TRBV7-2 to TRBJ2-5; TRBD2 might be the D (6 bases). The J call may be mistaken, given a closer DNA end match to TRBJ2-1. Germline-derived CDR1 and CDR2 are SGHTA and FQGNSA. The CDR3 length is 14 residues. The CDR3 DNA follows: TGTGCCAGCAGCTTCTCGCGGGATCAAGATGAGCAGTTCTTC. It specifies CASSFSRDQDEQFF.

Only a few counts were recorded for this clonotype. The chain employs TRBV5-1 and TRBJ2-5, with 10 bases that match TRBD2. The J call is uncertain, as TRBJ2-1 better fits the DNA end. In germline, CDR1 is SGHRS, CDR2 YFSETQ. The CDR3 loop spans 16 amino acids. The CDR3 DNA follows: TGCGCCAGCAGAGGTGGAGCGGGGGGGCCGTTGGATGAGCAGTTCTTC. It translates to CASRGGAGGPLDEQFF.

The J gene is TRBJ2-5, the V gene TRBV7-2, with 14 bases aligning to TRBD2. With V trimmed by 0 bases and J by 4 bases, 13 bases remained unmatched. CDR1 is SGHTA and CDR2 is FQGNSA in the germline V gene. This CDR3 is built from 20 residues. This CDR3 reads CASSLAPGLAGAKGRETQYF. CDR3 nucleotides: TGTGCCAGCAGCTTAGCTCCGGGACTAGCGGGAGCAAAAGGCAGAGAGACCCAGTACTTC. Together with reference TRBV7-2 and TRBJ2-5, the CDR3 gives the full variable domain: GAGVSQSPSNKVTEKGKDVELRCDPISGHTALYWYRQSLGQGLEFLIYFQGNSAPDKSGLPSDRFSAERTGGSVSTLTIQRTQQEDSAVYLCASSLAPGLAGAKGRETQYFGPGTRLLVL.

The rearrangement links TRBV29-1 to TRBJ2-3; tentative D call: TRBD2 (7 bases). The V end was cut by 6 bases, the J end by 0 bases, with 13 bases between. CDR1 SQVTM and CDR2 ANQGSEA come from the germline V gene. This CDR3 has 14 residues. This CDR3 is CSVGGRSSTDTQYF. The CDR3 coding sequence is TGCAGCGTCGGGGGGCGGAGTAGCACAGATACGCAGTATTTT.

This clonotype was recorded at least ten times. The rearrangement joins TRBV28 to TRBJ2-1; the D gene is possibly TRBD2 (6 bases). Trimming cost V 6 bases and J 2 bases, with 17 bases left between them. Germline assignment: CDR1 MDHEN and CDR2 SYDVKM. The CDR3 length is 16 residues. CDR3 coding DNA: TGTGCCAGCAGATACGGCCGGGGGTACCCCTACAATGAGCAGTTCTTC. Protein: CASRYGRGYPYNEQFF.

The rearrangement joins TRBV9 to TRBJ2-1; D may be TRBD1 or TRBD2 (5 bases each). The DNA end lines up better with TRBJ2-7; the J call may be wrong. CDR3 length: 15 amino acids. Germline CDR1 and CDR2: SGDLS and YYNGEE. CDR3 coding DNA: TGTGCCAGCAGCGGGGGTGGCAGGGAGCTCTACGAGCAGTACTTC. This gives the protein CASSGGGRELYEQYF.

This sequence joins TRBV5-6 and TRBJ2-5; 11 bases agree with TRBD2. The end of the DNA is better explained by TRBJ2-7, so the J call may be wrong. The V gene's germline CDR1 is SGHDT and CDR2 YYEEEE. The CDR3 has 15 amino acids. For the CDR3, the DNA is TGTGCCAGCAGCTCAGGGACTAGCGGCTACCACGAGCAGTACTTC. Its protein is CASSSGTSGYHEQYF.

This clonotype came up a few times. The chain employs TRBV10-3 and TRBJ2-3; the D gene is possibly TRBD1 (6 bases). V lost 10 bases and J 1 base, leaving 18 bases between the germline ends. The CDR3 length is 15 residues. The germline CDR1 and CDR2 sequences are ENHRY and SYGVKD. The CDR3 region has the DNA TGTGCCACCCTAAATTTACAGGGAGGCACAGATACGCAGTATTTT. Its protein is CATLNLQGGTDTQYF.

This clonotype appeared a few times. The V and J genes are TRBV6-2 or TRBV6-3 and TRBJ2-5, with TRBD2 matching over 9 bases. V lost 11 bases, J lost 2 bases, and 12 bases stayed unmatched. The CDR3 has 15 residues. Germline CDR1 and CDR2: MNHEY and SVGEGT. This CDR3 is CASQASGTTQETQYF. CDR3 nucleotides: TGTGCCTCCCAGGCTAGCGGGACGACACAAGAGACCCAGTACTTC.

This clonotype came up a few times. The chain combines TRBV15 with TRBJ2-1; D perhaps matches TRBD1 (5 bases). This CDR3 region has 13 residues. Looked up from germline, CDR1 is LNHNV and CDR2 is YYDKDF (reference sequence). Trimming cost V 3 bases and J 8 bases, with 11 bases left between them. The CDR3 sequence is CATSRQGSHEQFF. The CDR3 nucleotides read TGTGCCACCAGCAGGCAGGGTAGCCATGAGCAGTTCTTC.

This clonotype appeared a few times. The chain recombines TRBV20-1 with TRBJ2-7; 9 bases are a match to TRBD1. The CDR3 has 14 residues. Germline trimming cut 5 bases from V and 3 bases from J; bases unmatched to any gene: 8. Germline CDR1 is DFQATT and CDR2 is SNEGSKA (reference sequence). The DNA of the CDR3 is TGCAGTGCTGCTGGTGGGACAGGGTACTACGAGCAGTACTTC. Encoded protein: CSAAGGTGYYEQYF.

A word on this clonotype: At one boundary the junction diverges from the germline segment, which might be a read error. V usage is TRBV6-2 or TRBV6-3 and J usage is TRBJ1-1; no firm D call. The V gene's germline CDR1 is MNHEY and CDR2 SVGEGT. CDR3 length: 15 amino acids. CDR3 sequence (DNA): TGTGCCAGCAGTTCGCCGACCCCCTTGAACACCGAAGCTTTCTTT. Encoded protein: CASSSPTPLNTEAFF.

CDR3 coding DNA: TGCGCCAGCAGCCAAGATCAACGGGGTCGGGCAGACACTGAAGCTTTCTTT. It translates to CASSQDQRGRADTEAFF. V usage is TRBV4-3 and J usage is TRBJ1-1; unclear D gene. V was clipped by 0 bases and J by 3 bases, with 17 bases between them. CDR3 size: 17 residues. Germline V gene data show CDR1 as LGHNA and CDR2 as YSLEER.

The V call is TRBV12-3 or TRBV12-4, the J call TRBJ1-5; TRBD1 matches 7 bases. The CDR3 is 15 residues long. Trimming at V came to 6 bases and at J to 4 bases, leaving 9 bases not matched to a gene. The CDR3 sequence is CASSLWDSQNQPQHF. The CDR3 nucleotides are TGTGCCAGCAGCCTCTGGGACAGCCAAAATCAGCCCCAGCATTTT.

V gene TRBV20-1 combines with J gene TRBJ1-2; D possibly corresponds to TRBD1 (6 bases). V was pared by 1 base and J by 4 bases, with 13 bases between. This CDR3 is built from 14 residues. Germline values: CDR1 DFQATT, CDR2 SNEGSKA (reference sequence). CDR3 coding DNA: TGCAGTGCTAGAGTCGGGCCAGGGGTCTATGGCTACACCTTC. Residues: CSARVGPGVYGYTF.

The rearrangement links TRBV20-1 to TRBJ2-5; 8 nucleotides match TRBD2. This CDR3 has 15 amino acids. Germline V CDR1 and CDR2: DFQATT, SNEGSKA (reference sequence). V gave up 1 base and J gave up 4 bases; unmatched junction bases: 8. CDR3 DNA: TGCAGTGCTAGAGGATCCGGGGGGGCCCTAGAGACCCAGTACTTC. Translated, it gives CSARGSGGALETQYF.

This clonotype was counted only a few times. V gene TRBV25-1 combines with J gene TRBJ1-2; D is uncertain. Germline V gives CDR1 MGHDK, CDR2 SYGVNS. Trimming took 4 bases from V and 2 from J, leaving 5 bases between them. The length of the CDR3 is 12 residues. DNA for the CDR3: TGTGCCAGCAGTGTACAGAACTATGGCTACACCTTC. The encoded protein is CASSVQNYGYTF.

This clonotype was seen a handful of times. This chain links TRBV6-2 or TRBV6-3 with TRBJ2-2; D not resolved. Per the germline V gene, CDR1 is MNHEY and CDR2 is SVGEGT. Between the trimmed V and J ends, which lost 0 bases and 4 bases, there was a span of 9 bases. The CDR3 is 15 residues long. CDR3: CASSYSDRFTGELFF. The CDR3 DNA follows: TGTGCCAGCAGTTACTCGGATCGGTTCACCGGGGAGCTGTTTTTT.

Remarks on this clonotype: A junction boundary mismatches the germline segment, possibly from a read error. The chain is built from TRBV4-2 and TRBJ2-2, with D possibly matching TRBD2 (6 bases). CDR1 LGHNA and CDR2 YNFKEQ come from the germline V gene. The CDR3 contains 15 residues. CDR3 amino acids: CASSQVGGNPGELFF. The CDR3 nucleotides are TGTGCCAGCAGCCAAGTTGGAGGGAACCCCGGGGAGCTGTTTTTT.

The chain recombines TRBV12-3 or TRBV12-4 with TRBJ2-5, with a tentative D call TRBD2 (6 bases). The germline V and J ends were trimmed by 5 bases and 2 bases, with 12 bases remaining between them. This CDR3 is 14 amino acids long. The CDR3 spells CASSQTRSQETQYF. CDR3 bases: TGTGCCAGCAGTCAGACTAGATCGCAAGAGACCCAGTACTTC.

This clonotype was counted once. V and J are TRBV12-5 and TRBJ2-1; 8 bases align to TRBD2. The CDR3 has 15 amino acids. Germline assignment: CDR1 LGHNT and CDR2 FRNRAP. J gave up 0 bases and V 5 bases, and 3 bases lay outside the gene matches. CDR3 sequence (DNA): TGTGCTAGTGGTGGGAGCGGGAGCTCCTACAATGAGCAGTTCTTC. Translation gives CASGGSGSSYNEQFF. The full variable domain, its missing parts supplied by reference TRBV12-5 and TRBJ2-1, is DARVTQTPRHKVTEMGQEVTMRCQPILGHNTVFWYRQTMMQGLELLAYFRNRAPLDDSGMPKDRFSAEMPDATLATLKIQPSEPRDSAVYFCASGGSGSSYNEQFFGPGTRLTVL.

The chain joins TRBV29-1 to TRBJ2-5; tentative D call: TRBD2 (5 bases). V lost 5 bases, J lost 3 bases, and 13 bases lay in between. Germline V gene lookup returns CDR1 SQVTM and CDR2 ANQGSEA. There are 13 residues in the CDR3. The CDR3 DNA sequence: TGCAGCGTTTGTAGGAGGACGGAAGAGACCCAGTACTTC. This sequence encodes CSVCRRTEETQYF. Looking up the rest from reference TRBV29-1 and TRBJ2-5 gives the full variable domain: SAVISQKPSRDICQRGTSLTIQCQVDSQVTMMFWYRQQPGQSLTLIATANQGSEATYESGFVIDKFPISRPNLTFSTLTVSNMSPEDSSIYLCSVCRRTEETQYFGPGTRLLVL.

The rearrangement uses TRBV7-2 and TRBJ1-1, with a weak D call TRBD1 (6 bases). The CDR3 spans 12 residues. V was clipped by 3 bases and J by 8 bases, with 10 bases between them. Germline CDR1 SGHTA, CDR2 FQGNSA. The CDR3 spells CASSFYQGEAFF. In nucleotides, the CDR3 is TGTGCCAGCAGCTTTTACCAGGGGGAAGCTTTCTTT.

V is TRBV28 and J is TRBJ1-1, with D possibly TRBD1 on 5 matching bases. V gave up 4 bases and J gave up 2 bases, with 14 bases separating them. Germline CDR1 is MDHEN and CDR2 is SYDVKM. There are 15 residues in the CDR3. The CDR3 DNA reads as TGTGCCAGCAGTTGGGGGTCGTGGGCAAACACTGAAGCTTTCTTT. Its translation is CASSWGSWANTEAFF.

Comment on this clonotype: A read error may account for a junction end that differs from germline. The V and J genes are TRBV11-2 and TRBJ2-3; 7 positions match TRBD2. The length of the CDR3 is 15 residues. Germline V gene lookup returns CDR1 SGHAT and CDR2 FQNNGV. The CDR3 loop is CAGSQGSGSTDTQYF. The CDR3 nucleotides read TGTGCCGGCAGCCAAGGTAGCGGGAGCACAGATACGCAGTATTTT.

The rearrangement joins TRBV18 to TRBJ2-5; 15 nucleotides match TRBD2. Judging by the DNA end, TRBJ2-1 fits better; the J call may be wrong. Germline CDR1 is KGHSH and CDR2 is LQKENI. This CDR3 comprises 17 residues. The CDR3 sequence is CASSPLHGTSGRNEQFF. The DNA for the CDR3 is TGTGCCAGCTCACCATTACACGGGACTAGCGGGAGGAATGAGCAGTTCTTC.

The gene calls are TRBV27 and TRBJ2-1; D not resolved. With 6 bases removed from V and 8 bases from J, the gap between germline ends came to 11 bases. This CDR3 comprises 12 residues. Germline CDR1 is MNHEY and CDR2 is SMNVEV (reference sequence). Here the CDR3 DNA reads TGTGCCAGCAGGGCCCGGAACGATGAGCAGTTCTTC. It translates to CASRARNDEQFF.

J is TRBJ2-5 and V is TRBV7-7, with D possibly matching TRBD2 (6 bases). Germline V gene data show CDR1 as SSHAT and CDR2 as FNYEAQ (reference sequence). The CDR3 has 13 amino acids. The CDR3 coding sequence is TGTACTAGCAGCCCAGACCCTGTGGGGGAGCAGTACTTC. Residues: CTSSPDPVGEQYF.

This clonotype was picked up a small number of times. This chain uses TRBV10-3 with TRBJ1-4; 8 positions match TRBD1. CDR3 size: 13 residues. Trimming cost V 4 bases and J 8 bases; bases outside gene matches: 3. The germline V gene has CDR1 ENHRY and CDR2 SYGVKD. The CDR3 coding sequence is TGTGCCATCAGTGCTCGGACAGGGGAAAAACTGTTTTTT. It is translated as CAISARTGEKLFF.

This clonotype turned up a few times. The chain uses TRBV6-2 or TRBV6-3 and TRBJ1-2, with 10 bases fitting TRBD1. Germline V gives CDR1 MNHEY, CDR2 SVGEGT. This CDR3 contains 15 residues. Trimming cost V 6 bases and J 4 bases; bases outside gene matches: 8. CDR3 protein: CASSDPGTGVYGYTF. The CDR3, as DNA: TGTGCCAGCAGCGATCCAGGGACAGGGGTCTATGGCTACACCTTC.